By its share, the clone carrying this T cell receptor (beta chain) is large. The target antigen is unknown. Clones were sequenced by immunoSEQ multiplex PCR, and TCRdb holds only the in-frame ones, with some missing. The sample shows some 4,700 clones, 67% of them seen only once. V lost 5 bases and J 12 bases, leaving 16 bases between the germline ends. This CDR3 has 11 amino acids. Germline V gene data show CDR1 as DFQATT and CDR2 as SNEGSKA (reference sequence). This sample is drawn from a study of lymphopenia after photon versus proton radiotherapy. The study's findings and limits: A bigger post-nadir fall in TCR diversity correlated inversely with survival time in deceased patients.

The TCR comes from a man older than 75 with esophageal cancer. The gene calls are TRBV20-1 and TRBJ1-1; perhaps TRBD1 as D (5 bases). Source: peripheral blood, taken from a patient treated with proton-based radiotherapy. The CDR3 region is CSALRDLNTFF. CDR3 in DNA: TGCAGTGCTCTCCGGGACCTTAACACTTTCTTT.